One and the same sample provided the 3 T cell receptor beta chains below, sequenced in a study of shared clonotypes between healthy human individuals. Assay: immunoSEQ multiplex PCR; the TCRdb copy retains only in-frame clones and omits some. The repertoire holds about 120,000 clones, with around 65% as singletons. Sequenced: memory CD8+ T cells sorted from blood. As for subset: CD45RO+ cells pooled with CCR7-negative TemRA cells. These receptors originate from a woman aged 25 to 39 in good health.

V is TRBV7-6 and J is TRBJ1-5; 9 bases map to TRBD1. V dropped 1 base and J dropped 6; count of bases not matched to a gene: 7. The length of the CDR3 is 16 residues. Germline CDR1 SGHVS, CDR2 FNYEAQ. The CDR3 protein is CASSLGDRVGGQPQHF. The CDR3 DNA follows: TGTGCCAGCAGCTTAGGGGACAGGGTGGGTGGTCAGCCCCAGCATTTT.

This clone was observed a few times. CDR3 region: CASRAENYNEQFF. The CDR3 coding sequence is TGTGCCAGCAGGGCGGAAAACTACAATGAGCAGTTCTTC. This rearrangement joins TRBV2 to TRBJ2-1, with unresolved D. The germline CDR1 and CDR2 sequences are SNHLY and FYNNEI. The CDR3 totals 13 residues. The V gene lost 6 bases and the J gene lost 3 bases, with 9 bases spanning the gap.

The sample holds one count of this clone. The chain is built from TRBV28 and TRBJ2-1, with no clear D. Deletions cut 3 bases from V and 5 bases from J, with 5 bases between. The CDR3 spans 12 residues. CDR1 and CDR2 (germline): MDHEN, SYDVKM. CDR3 amino acids: CASSFLDNEQFF. For the CDR3, the DNA is TGTGCCAGCAGTTTTCTCGACAATGAGCAGTTCTTC.